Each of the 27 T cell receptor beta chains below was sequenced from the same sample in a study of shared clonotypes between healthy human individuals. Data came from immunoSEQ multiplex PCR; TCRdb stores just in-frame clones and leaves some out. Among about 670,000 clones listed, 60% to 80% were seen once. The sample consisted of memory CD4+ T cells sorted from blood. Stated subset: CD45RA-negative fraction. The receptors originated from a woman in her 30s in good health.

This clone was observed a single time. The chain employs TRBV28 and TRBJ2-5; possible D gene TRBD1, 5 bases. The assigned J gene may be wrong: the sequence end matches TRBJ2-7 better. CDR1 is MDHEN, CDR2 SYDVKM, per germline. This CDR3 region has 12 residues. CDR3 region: CASNSQGYEQYF. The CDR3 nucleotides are TGTGCCAGCAATTCCCAGGGATACGAGCAGTACTTC.

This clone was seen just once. The CDR3: CASSKTRESYMPETQYF. The DNA of the CDR3 is TGTGCCAGCAGTAAAACCCGAGAGTCCTATATGCCAGAGACCCAGTACTTC. The V gene is TRBV28, the J gene TRBJ2-5; D remains unclear. This CDR3 is built from 17 residues. CDR1 MDHEN and CDR2 SYDVKM come from the germline V gene. V lost 5 bases, J lost 4 bases, and 23 bases lay in between.

Here the CDR3 reads CASTASGSSYNEQFF. The CDR3 DNA follows: TGTGCCAGCACCGCTAGCGGGAGCTCCTACAATGAGCAGTTCTTC. The V call is TRBV6-5, the J call TRBJ2-1, with 10 bases fitting TRBD2. From germline, CDR1 is MNHEY and CDR2 SVGAGI. This CDR3 comprises 15 residues. The V and J ends lost 7 bases and 0 bases, in that order; junction bases with no gene match: 3.

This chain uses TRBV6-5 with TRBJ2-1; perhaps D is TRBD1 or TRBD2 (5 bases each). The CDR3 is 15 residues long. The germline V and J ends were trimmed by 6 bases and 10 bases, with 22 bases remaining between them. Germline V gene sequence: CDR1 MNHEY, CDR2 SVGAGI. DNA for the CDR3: TGTGCCAGCAGGGTTGGGGGAGCCCACCCGCGGGAGCAGTTCTTC. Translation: CASRVGGAHPREQFF.

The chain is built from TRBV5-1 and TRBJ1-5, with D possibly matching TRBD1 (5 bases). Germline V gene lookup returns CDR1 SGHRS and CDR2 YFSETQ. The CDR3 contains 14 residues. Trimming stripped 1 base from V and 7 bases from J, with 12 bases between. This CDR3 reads CASSLSPGDQPQHF. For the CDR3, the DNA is TGCGCCAGCAGCTTGTCACCGGGGGACCAGCCCCAGCATTTT.

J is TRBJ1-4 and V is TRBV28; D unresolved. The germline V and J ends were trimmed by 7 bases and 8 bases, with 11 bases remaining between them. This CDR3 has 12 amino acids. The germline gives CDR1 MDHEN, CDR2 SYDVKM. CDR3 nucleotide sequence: TGTGCCAGCATGTTAGTAGGGGAAAAACTGTTTTTT. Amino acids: CASMLVGEKLFF. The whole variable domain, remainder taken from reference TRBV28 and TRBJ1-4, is DVKVTQSSRYLVKRTGEKVFLECVQDMDHENMFWYRQDPGLGLRLIYFSYDVKMKEKGDIPEGYSVSREKKERFSLILESASTNQTSMYLCASMLVGEKLFFGSGTQLSVL.

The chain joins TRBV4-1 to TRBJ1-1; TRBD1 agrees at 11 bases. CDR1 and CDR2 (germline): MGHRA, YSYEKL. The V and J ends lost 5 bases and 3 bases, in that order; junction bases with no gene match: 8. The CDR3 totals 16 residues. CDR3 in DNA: TGCGCCAGCAGCGCCCGGACAGGGGGCCGGGACACTGAAGCTTTCTTT. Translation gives CASSARTGGRDTEAFF.

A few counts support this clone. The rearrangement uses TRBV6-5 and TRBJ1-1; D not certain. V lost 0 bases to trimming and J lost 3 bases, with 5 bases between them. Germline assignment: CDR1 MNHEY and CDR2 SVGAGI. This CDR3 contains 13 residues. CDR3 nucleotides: TGTGCCAGCAGTTACTCTCAGGACACTGAAGCTTTCTTT. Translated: CASSYSQDTEAFF.

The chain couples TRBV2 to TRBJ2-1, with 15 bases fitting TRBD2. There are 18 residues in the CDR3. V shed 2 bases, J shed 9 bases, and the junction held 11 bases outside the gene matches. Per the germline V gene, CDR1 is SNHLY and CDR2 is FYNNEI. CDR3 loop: CASSEIGLAGGPLGEQFF. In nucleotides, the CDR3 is TGTGCCAGCAGTGAAATTGGACTAGCGGGAGGGCCTCTGGGTGAGCAGTTCTTC.

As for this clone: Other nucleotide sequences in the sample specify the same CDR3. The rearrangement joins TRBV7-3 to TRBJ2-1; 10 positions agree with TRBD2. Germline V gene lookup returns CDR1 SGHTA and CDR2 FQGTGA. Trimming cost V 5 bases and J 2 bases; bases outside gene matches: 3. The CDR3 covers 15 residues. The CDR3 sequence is CASSGLAGAYNEQFF. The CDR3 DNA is TGTGCCAGCAGCGGCCTAGCGGGGGCCTACAATGAGCAGTTCTTC.

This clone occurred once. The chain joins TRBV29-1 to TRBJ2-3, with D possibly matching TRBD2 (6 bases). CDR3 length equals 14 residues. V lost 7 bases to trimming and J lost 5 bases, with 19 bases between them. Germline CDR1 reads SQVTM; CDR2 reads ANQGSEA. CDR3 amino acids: CSAYAGLGQDTQYF. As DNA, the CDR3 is TGCAGCGCCTACGCGGGACTTGGGCAAGATACGCAGTATTTT.

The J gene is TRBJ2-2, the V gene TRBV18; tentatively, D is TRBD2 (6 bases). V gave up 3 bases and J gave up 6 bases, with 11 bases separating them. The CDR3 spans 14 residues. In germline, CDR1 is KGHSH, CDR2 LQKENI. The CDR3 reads CASSPTTSSGELFF. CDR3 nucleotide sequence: TGTGCCAGCTCACCGACAACTAGCTCCGGGGAGCTGTTTTTT.

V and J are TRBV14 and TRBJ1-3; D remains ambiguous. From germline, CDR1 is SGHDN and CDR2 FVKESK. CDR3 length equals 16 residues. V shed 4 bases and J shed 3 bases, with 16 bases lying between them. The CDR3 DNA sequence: TGTGCCAGCAGCCCCAACCTCGGGTTGGGTGGAAACACCATATATTTT. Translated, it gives CASSPNLGLGGNTIYF.

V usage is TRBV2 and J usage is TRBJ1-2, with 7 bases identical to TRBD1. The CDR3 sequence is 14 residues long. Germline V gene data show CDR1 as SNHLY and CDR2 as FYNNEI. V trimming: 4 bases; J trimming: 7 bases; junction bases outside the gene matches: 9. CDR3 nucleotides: TGTGCCAGCAGTGGGACTGACAGGGCTGGTGGCTACACCTTC. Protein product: CASSGTDRAGGYTF. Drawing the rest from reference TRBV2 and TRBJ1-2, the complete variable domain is EPEVTQTPSHQVTQMGQEVILRCVPISNHLYFYWYRQILGQKVEFLVSFYNNEISEKSEIFDDQFSVERPDGSNFTLKIRSTKLEDSAMYFCASSGTDRAGGYTFGSGTRLTVV.

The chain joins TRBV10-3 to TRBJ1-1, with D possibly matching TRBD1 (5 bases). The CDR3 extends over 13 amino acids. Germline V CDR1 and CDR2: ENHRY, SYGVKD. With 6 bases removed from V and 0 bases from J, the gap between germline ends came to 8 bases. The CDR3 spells CAISRELNTEAFF. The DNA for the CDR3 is TGTGCCATCAGCAGGGAATTGAACACTGAAGCTTTCTTT.

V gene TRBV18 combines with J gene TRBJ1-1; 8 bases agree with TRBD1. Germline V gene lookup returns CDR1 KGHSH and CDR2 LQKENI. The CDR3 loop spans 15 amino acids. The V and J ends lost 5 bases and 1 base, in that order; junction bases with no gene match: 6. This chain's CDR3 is CASSFQGQANTEAFF. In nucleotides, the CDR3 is TGTGCCAGCTCATTCCAGGGACAGGCGAACACTGAAGCTTTCTTT.

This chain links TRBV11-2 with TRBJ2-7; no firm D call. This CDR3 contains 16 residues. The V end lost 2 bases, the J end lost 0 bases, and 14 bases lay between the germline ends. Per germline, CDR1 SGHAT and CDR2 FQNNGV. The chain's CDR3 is CASSLNRIPGSYEQYF. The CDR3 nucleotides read TGTGCCAGCAGCTTAAATAGAATTCCGGGCTCCTACGAGCAGTACTTC.

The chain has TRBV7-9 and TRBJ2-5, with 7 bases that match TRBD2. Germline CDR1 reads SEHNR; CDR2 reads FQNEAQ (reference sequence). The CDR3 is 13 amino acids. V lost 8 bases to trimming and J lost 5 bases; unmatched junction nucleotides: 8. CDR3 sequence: CASRGVVYETQYF. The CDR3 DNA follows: TGTGCCAGCCGGGGGGTGGTGTATGAGACCCAGTACTTC.

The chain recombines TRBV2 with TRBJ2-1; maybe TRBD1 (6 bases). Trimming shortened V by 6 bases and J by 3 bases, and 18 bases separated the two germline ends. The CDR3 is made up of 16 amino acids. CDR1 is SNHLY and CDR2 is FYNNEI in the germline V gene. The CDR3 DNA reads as TGTGCCAGCAGGGGGGCGGGTAGAAGTCTCTACAATGAGCAGTTCTTC. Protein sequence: CASRGAGRSLYNEQFF. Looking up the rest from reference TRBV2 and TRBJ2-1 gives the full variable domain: EPEVTQTPSHQVTQMGQEVILRCVPISNHLYFYWYRQILGQKVEFLVSFYNNEISEKSEIFDDQFSVERPDGSNFTLKIRSTKLEDSAMYFCASRGAGRSLYNEQFFGPGTRLTVL.

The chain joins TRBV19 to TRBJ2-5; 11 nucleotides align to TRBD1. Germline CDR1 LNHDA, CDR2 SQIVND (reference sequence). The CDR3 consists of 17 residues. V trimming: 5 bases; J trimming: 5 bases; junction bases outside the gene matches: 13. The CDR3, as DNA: TGTGCCAGTAGTGAAACAACCGGGACAGGGGGGTGGGAGACCCAGTACTTC. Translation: CASSETTGTGGWETQYF.

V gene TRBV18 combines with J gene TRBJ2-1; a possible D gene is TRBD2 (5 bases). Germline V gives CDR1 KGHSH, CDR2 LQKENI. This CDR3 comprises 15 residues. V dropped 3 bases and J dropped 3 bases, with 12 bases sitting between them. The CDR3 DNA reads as TGTGCCAGCTCACCGCGGACTGGAAACTACAATGAGCAGTTCTTC. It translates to CASSPRTGNYNEQFF.

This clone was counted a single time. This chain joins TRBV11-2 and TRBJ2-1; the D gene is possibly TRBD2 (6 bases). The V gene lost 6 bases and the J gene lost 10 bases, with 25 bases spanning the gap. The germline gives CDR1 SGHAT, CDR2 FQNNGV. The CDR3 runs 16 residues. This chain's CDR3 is CASSQTSPSGVKEQFF. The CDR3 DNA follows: TGTGCCAGCAGTCAAACCTCGCCCTCGGGGGTCAAGGAGCAGTTCTTC.

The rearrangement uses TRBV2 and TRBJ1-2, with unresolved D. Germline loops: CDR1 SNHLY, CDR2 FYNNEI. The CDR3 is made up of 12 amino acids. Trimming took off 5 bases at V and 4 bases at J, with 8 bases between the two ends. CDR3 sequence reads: CASSPELYGYTF. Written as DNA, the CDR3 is TGTGCCAGCAGTCCGGAGCTCTATGGCTACACCTTC.

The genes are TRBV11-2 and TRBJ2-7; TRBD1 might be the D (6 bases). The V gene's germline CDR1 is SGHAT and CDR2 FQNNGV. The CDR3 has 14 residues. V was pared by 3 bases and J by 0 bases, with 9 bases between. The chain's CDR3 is CASSFGQTSYEQYF. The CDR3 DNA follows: TGTGCCAGCAGCTTCGGACAGACCTCCTACGAGCAGTACTTC.

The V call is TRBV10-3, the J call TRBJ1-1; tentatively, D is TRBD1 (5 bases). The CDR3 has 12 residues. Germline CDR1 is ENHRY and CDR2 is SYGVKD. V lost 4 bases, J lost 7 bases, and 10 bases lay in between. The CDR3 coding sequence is TGTGCCATCAGTGGGCCTGACAGTGAAGCTTTCTTT. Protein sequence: CAISGPDSEAFF.

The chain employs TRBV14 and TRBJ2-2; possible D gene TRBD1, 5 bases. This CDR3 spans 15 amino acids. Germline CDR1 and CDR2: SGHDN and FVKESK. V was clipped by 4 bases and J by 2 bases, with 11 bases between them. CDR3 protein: CASSRLDRNTGELFF. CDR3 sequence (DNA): TGTGCCAGCAGCCGCCTAGACAGAAACACCGGGGAGCTGTTTTTT.

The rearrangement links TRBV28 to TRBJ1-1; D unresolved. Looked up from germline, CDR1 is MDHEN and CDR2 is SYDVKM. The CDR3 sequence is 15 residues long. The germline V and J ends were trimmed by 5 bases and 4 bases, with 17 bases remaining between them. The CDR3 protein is CASSPGLRVITEAFF. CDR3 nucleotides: TGTGCCAGCAGTCCAGGACTCCGGGTGATCACTGAAGCTTTCTTT.